This T cell receptor beta chain was observed in a study of T cells in Graves' hyperthyroidism and ophthalmopathy. Findings of the study overall: A model of 13 V-J features distinguished ophthalmopathy from stable hyperthyroidism.

This clonotype turned up a few times. Its cognate antigen is unknown. Amplification of TCR beta CDR3 regions was performed using RNA transcripts as template. First-round RT-PCR with HTBI primers amplified the TCR CDR3 region. TCRdb re-called the multiplex PCR reads through MiXCR, storing one row per CDR3 protein. The repertoire holds about 700,000 distinct CDR3 sequences, with around 13% as singletons. Aged 18 to 65, the patients had hyperthyroidism that was newly diagnosed and had lasted under 2 months. Patients having uncontrolled infection, another autoimmune disease, pregnancy or lactation were not included. Orbital computed tomography, thyroid ultrasound, serum thyroxine and TRAb, and clinical symptoms together informed the diagnoses. The TCR was taken from a woman under 30 with Graves' hyperthyroidism. Sequenced: blood.

The CDR3 spells CASSFGDRVPGELFF. Here the CDR3 DNA reads TGTGCCAGCAGTTTCGGGGACAGGGTCCCCGGGGAGCTGTTTTTT. This chain links TRBV27 with TRBJ2-2; 9 bases agree with TRBD1. V shed 3 bases and J 6 bases; nucleotides not matched to a gene: 5. CDR1 and CDR2 from the germline V gene are MNHEY and SMNVEV (reference sequence). This CDR3 has 15 amino acids.